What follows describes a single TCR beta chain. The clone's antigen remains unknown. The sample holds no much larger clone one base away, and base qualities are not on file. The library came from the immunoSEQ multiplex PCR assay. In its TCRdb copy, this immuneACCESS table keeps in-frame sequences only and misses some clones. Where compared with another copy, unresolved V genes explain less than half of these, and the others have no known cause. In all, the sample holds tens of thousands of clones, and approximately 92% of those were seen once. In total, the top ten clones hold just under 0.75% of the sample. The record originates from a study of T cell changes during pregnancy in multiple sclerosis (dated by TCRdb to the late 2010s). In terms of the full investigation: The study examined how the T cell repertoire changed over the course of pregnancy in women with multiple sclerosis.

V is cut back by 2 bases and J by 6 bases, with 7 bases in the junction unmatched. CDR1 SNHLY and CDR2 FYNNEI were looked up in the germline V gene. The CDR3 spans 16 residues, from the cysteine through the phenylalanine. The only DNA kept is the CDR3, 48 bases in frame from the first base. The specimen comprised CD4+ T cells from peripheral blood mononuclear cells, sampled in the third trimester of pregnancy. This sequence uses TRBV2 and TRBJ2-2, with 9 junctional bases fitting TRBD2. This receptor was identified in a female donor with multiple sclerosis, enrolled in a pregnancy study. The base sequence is TGTGCCAGCAGTGAACTGATTAGCGGGGGATCCGGGGAGCTGTTTTTT. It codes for CASSELISGGSGELFF.